This T cell receptor (beta chain) is from a study of cytomegalovirus exposure and HLA in healthy donors. The CDR3 is made up of 14 amino acids. V was trimmed by 0 bases and J by 4 bases, leaving 9 bases between them. Germline CDR1 reads LGHNA; CDR2 reads YSLEER. Concerning this clone: Its specificity is unknown.

General observations from the study: In a later analysis, several top co-occurrence clusters appeared linked to parvovirus B19, influenza, CMV and Epstein-Barr virus. The study reported that TCR beta sequences accurately predicted HLA-A and HLA-B alleles in most subjects.

PCR involved 60 Vbeta and 13 Jbeta primers. Here immunoSEQ multiplex PCR was the method, and the copy in TCRdb shows in-frame clones only, minus some. Among about 170,000 clones listed, roughly four fifths were seen once. The chain joins TRBV4-3 to TRBJ1-2; no reliable D call. The specimen was PBMCs. The origin of this receptor is a woman aged 25-40 years in good health and CMV-seropositive. The CDR3 reads CASSQDRNSYGYTF. For the CDR3, the DNA is TGCGCCAGCAGCCAAGACAGGAACAGCTATGGCTACACCTTC.